The TCR beta chain described here comes from a study of OX40 agonist ivuxolimab in advanced cancers. The study, taken as a whole, reports: Both CD4+ and CD8+ T cell populations in blood had undergone clonal expansion by week 6 at 0.1 to 3.0 mg/kg.

Concerning this clone itself: Its antigen is not known.

Blood draws occurred at baseline, cycle 4 day 1, and cycle 7 day 1. The assay was immunoSEQ multiplex PCR, and TCRdb's table has in-frame clones only and misses some. This table holds tens of thousands of clones, 75% to 95% found once. Trimming removed 0 bases from V and 3 bases from J, with 7 bases in between. CDR1 and CDR2 from the germline V gene are KGHSH and LQKENI. The CDR3 has 14 amino acids. The TCR comes from an adult with an advanced solid tumor such as melanoma, head and neck, liver or kidney cancer. The sample was CD4+ or CD8+ T cells sorted from blood, taken in a trial of the OX40 agonist ivuxolimab. The chain uses TRBV18 and TRBJ2-3; D ambiguous. The CDR3 loop reads CASSPPVGTDTQYF. The CDR3 nucleotides are TGTGCCAGCTCACCACCGGTGGGGACAGATACGCAGTATTTT.